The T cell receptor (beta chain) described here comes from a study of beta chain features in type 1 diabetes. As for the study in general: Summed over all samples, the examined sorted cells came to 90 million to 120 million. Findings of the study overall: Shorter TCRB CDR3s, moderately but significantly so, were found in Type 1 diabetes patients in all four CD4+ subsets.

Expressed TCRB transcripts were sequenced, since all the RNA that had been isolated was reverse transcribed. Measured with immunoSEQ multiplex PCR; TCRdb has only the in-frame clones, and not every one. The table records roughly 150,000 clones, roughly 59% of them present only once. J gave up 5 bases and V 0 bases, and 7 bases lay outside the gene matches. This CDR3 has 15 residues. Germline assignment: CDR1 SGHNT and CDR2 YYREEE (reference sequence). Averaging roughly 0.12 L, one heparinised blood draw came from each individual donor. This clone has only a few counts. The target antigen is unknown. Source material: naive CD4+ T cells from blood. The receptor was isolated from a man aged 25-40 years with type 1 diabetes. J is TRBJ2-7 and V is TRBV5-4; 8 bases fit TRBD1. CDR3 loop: CASSLAGTGEHEQYF. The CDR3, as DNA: TGTGCCAGCAGCTTGGCTGGGACAGGTGAGCACGAGCAGTACTTC.